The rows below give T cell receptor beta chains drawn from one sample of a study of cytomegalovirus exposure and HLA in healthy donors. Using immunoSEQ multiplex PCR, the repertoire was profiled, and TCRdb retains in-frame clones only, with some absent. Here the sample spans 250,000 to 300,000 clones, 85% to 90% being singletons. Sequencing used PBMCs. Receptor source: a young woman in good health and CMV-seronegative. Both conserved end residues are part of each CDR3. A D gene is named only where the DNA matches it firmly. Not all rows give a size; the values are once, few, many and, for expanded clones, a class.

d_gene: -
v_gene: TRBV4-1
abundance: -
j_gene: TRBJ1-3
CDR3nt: TGCGCCAGCAGCCAAGATTTAAGGGATTGGGGGGACACCATATATTTT
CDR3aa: CASSQDLRDWGDTIYF

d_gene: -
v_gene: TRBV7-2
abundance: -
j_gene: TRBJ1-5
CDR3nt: TGTGCCAGCAGCTTATGGCAGGGTGATCAGCCCCAGCATTTT
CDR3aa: CASSLWQGDQPQHF

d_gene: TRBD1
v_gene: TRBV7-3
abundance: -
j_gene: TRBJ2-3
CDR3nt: TGTGCCAGCAGCTTAAGTGGACAGGGTACAGATACGCAGTATTTT
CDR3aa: CASSLSGQGTDTQYF

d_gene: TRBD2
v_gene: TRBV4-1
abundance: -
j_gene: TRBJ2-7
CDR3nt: TGCGCCAGCAGCCAGAGTGGGGGGGTTTTCTACGAGCAGTACTTC
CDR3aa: CASSQSGGVFYEQYF

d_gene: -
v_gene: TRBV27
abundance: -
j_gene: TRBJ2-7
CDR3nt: TGTGCCAGCAGTGGTTCGGTTGAGGGGGGGCCTAGCGCCTACGAGCAGTACTTC
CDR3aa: CASSGSVEGGPSAYEQYF

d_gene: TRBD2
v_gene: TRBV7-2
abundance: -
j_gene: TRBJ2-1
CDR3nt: TGTGCCAGCAGCTGGGGGGGAAGCGCCGCGCAGTTCTTC
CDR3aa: CASSWGGSAAQFF

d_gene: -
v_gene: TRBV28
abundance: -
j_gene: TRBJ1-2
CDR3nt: TGTGCCAGCTCAGGGTACTATGGCTACACCTTC
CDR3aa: CASSGYYGYTF

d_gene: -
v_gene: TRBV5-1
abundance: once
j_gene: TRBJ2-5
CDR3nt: TGCGCCAGCAGCTGGAGCCGACAAGAGACCCAGTACTTC
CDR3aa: CASSWSRQETQYF

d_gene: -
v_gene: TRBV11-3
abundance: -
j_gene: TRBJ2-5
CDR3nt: TGTGCCAGCAGCGCCGGGACATCCGCGGGGACCCAGTACTTC
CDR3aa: CASSAGTSAGTQYF

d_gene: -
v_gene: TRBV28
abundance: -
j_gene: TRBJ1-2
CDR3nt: TGTGCCAGCAGTCCCGGGGGTGGTAACTATGGCTACACCTTC
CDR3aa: CASSPGGGNYGYTF

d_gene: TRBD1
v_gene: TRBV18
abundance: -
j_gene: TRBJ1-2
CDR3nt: TGTGCCAGCTCACCGCCCGGGACAGGGATGGATGGCTACACCTTC
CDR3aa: CASSPPGTGMDGYTF

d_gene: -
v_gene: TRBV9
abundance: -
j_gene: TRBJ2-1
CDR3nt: TGTGCCAGCAGCGTATGGGGACTTGGTACCTACAATGAGCAGTTCTTC
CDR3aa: CASSVWGLGTYNEQFF

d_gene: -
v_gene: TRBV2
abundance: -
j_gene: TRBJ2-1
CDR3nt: TGTGCCGGCGCCCCTAGGAGGGACAATGAGCAGTTCTTC
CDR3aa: CAGAPRRDNEQFF

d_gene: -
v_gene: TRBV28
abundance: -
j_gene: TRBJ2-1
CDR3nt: TGTGCCAGCAGCCCTCGGATGGGAGGTAATGAGCAGTTCTTC
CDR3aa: CASSPRMGGNEQFF

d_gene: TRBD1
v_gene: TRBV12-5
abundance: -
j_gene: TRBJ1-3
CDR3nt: TGTGCTAGTGGCCGACCTACAGGGGGTATCTCTGGAAACACCATATATTTT
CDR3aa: CASGRPTGGISGNTIYF

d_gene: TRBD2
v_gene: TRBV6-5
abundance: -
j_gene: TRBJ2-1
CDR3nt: TGTGCCAGCAGGCGGACTAGCGGGAGCTACAATGAGCAGTTCTTC
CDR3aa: CASRRTSGSYNEQFF

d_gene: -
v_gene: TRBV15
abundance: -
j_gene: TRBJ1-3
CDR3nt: TGTGCCACCAGCAGAGAGGGGGCCAACTCTGGAAACACCATATATTTT
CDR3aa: CATSREGANSGNTIYF